Each of the 8 T cell receptor beta chains below was sequenced from the same sample in a study. One entry per CDR3 protein, called by TCRdb with MiXCR from the RT-PCR reads. The sample lists more than 600,000 distinct CDR3 sequences, 14% occurring once. The source material was memory CD4+ T cells from blood. Source of these receptors: a female donor in good health, serving as a healthy control.

The sample holds a few counts of this clonotype. V usage is TRBV27 and J usage is TRBJ2-7; no clear D. The V gene's germline CDR1 is MNHEY and CDR2 SMNVEV (reference sequence). The CDR3 totals 15 residues. Trimming removed 2 bases from V and 2 bases from J, with 13 bases in between. This CDR3 reads CASSLLARNPYEQYF. DNA for the CDR3: TGTGCCAGCAGTTTACTGGCCAGGAATCCCTACGAGCAGTACTTC.

This chain uses TRBV20-1 with TRBJ1-4; D is undetermined. Trimming pared 6 bases from V and 7 bases from J, leaving 12 bases between. CDR1 is DFQATT, CDR2 SNEGSKA, per germline (reference sequence). The CDR3 covers 12 residues. CDR3 nucleotide sequence: TGCAGTGCCACGTCCGGGATTGAAAAACTGTTTTTT. It specifies CSATSGIEKLFF.

The rearrangement links TRBV24-1 to TRBJ1-1; D ambiguous. Trimming took 5 bases from V and 2 from J, leaving 8 bases between them. Germline V gives CDR1 KGHDR, CDR2 SFDVKD. This CDR3 contains 13 residues. CDR3 sequence (DNA): TGTGCCACCAGTGGTCCTTCCAACACTGAAGCTTTCTTT. Its translation: CATSGPSNTEAFF.

In this sample, this clonotype turned up a few times. The V call is TRBV7-2, the J call TRBJ2-1; D is unclear. Germline assignment: CDR1 SGHTA and CDR2 FQGNSA. This CDR3 is built from 16 residues. V lost 5 bases to trimming and J lost 0 bases, with 14 bases between them. In nucleotides, the CDR3 is TGTGCCAGCAGCACCAGGAAGGCGAGCTCCTACAATGAGCAGTTCTTC. Its translation: CASSTRKASSYNEQFF.

V and J are TRBV7-2 and TRBJ2-1; D not resolved. The CDR3 sequence is 12 residues long. V was pared by 10 bases and J by 9 bases, with 16 bases between. Germline V gene data show CDR1 as SGHTA and CDR2 as FQGNSA. As DNA, the CDR3 is TGTGCCATCGCCCCGGCATCCGGTGAGCAGTTCTTC. Translation: CAIAPASGEQFF. The complete variable domain, with remaining parts taken from reference TRBV7-2 and TRBJ2-1, reads GAGVSQSPSNKVTEKGKDVELRCDPISGHTALYWYRQSLGQGLEFLIYFQGNSAPDKSGLPSDRFSAERTGGSVSTLTIQRTQQEDSAVYLCAIAPASGEQFFGPGTRLTVL.

With respect to this clonotype: Lacking the conserved final phenylalanine or tryptophan, this CDR3 likely reflects a read error. The V call is TRBV10-3, the J call TRBJ2-3; 9 positions match TRBD1. The ends lost 11 bases at V and 4 bases at J; junction bases unmatched: 13. Per germline, CDR1 ENHRY and CDR2 SYGVKD. The CDR3 totals 15 residues. DNA of the CDR3: TGTGCCTCGCGACTCGGACAGGGGATAGCAGATACGCAGTATTTG. It specifies CASRLGQGIADTQYL.

The chain recombines TRBV6-2 or TRBV6-3 with TRBJ2-1; D uncertain. V lost 7 bases to trimming and J lost 5 bases, with 9 bases between them. This CDR3 is 12 amino acids long. Germline V CDR1 and CDR2: MNHEY, SVGEGT. CDR3 loop: CASKVQNNEQFF. CDR3 in DNA: TGTGCCAGCAAGGTCCAGAACAATGAGCAGTTCTTC.

The chain combines TRBV3-1 with TRBJ2-3, with D possibly being TRBD2 (6 bases). V was cut by 3 bases and J by 4 bases, with 17 bases left in between. The CDR3 extends over 16 amino acids. Looked up from germline, CDR1 is LGHDT and CDR2 is YNNKEL (reference sequence). This CDR3 reads CASSHRTQGRSDTQYF. The CDR3, as DNA: TGTGCCAGCAGCCACCGGACCCAAGGGAGGTCAGATACGCAGTATTTT.